What follows is one T cell receptor (beta chain) and its context. Its cognate antigen is unknown. The data were taken from a study of tumor and adjacent non-tumor tissue in lung cancer. Study-wide background: There were 12 adenocarcinoma, a couple of squamous cell carcinoma and 1 small cell lung cancer cases. Study-level points and caveats: In normal lung, the top 100 clones were significantly more dominant than in tumor.

The CDR3 is 11 residues long. CDR1 is SGHAT, CDR2 FQNNGV, per germline. The ends were cut back, 7 bases at V and 7 bases at J, with 11 bases in the middle. TCRbeta libraries were built with three rounds of nested PCR, modified from ARM-PCR. TCRdb reanalysed the multiplex PCR reads using MiXCR and keeps one entry per CDR3 protein. The sample holds 78,000 or so distinct CDR3 sequences, roughly 80% seen once. RNA was extracted from bulk tissue without any cell sorting. The sequence derives from a woman in her fifties or sixties with non-small cell lung cancer. The source material was lung tumor tissue. The chain uses TRBV11-2 and TRBJ2-7; D remains ambiguous. CDR3 DNA: TGTGCCAGCAACGCGTCAAGAGAGCAGTACTTC. It specifies CASNASREQYF. The variable domain in full, with the rest retrieved from reference TRBV11-2 and TRBJ2-7, is EAGVAQSPRYKIIEKRQSVAFWCNPISGHATLYWYQQILGQGPKLLIQFQNNGVVDDSQLPKDRFSAERLKGVDSTLKIQPAKLEDSAVYLCASNASREQYFGPGTRLTVT.